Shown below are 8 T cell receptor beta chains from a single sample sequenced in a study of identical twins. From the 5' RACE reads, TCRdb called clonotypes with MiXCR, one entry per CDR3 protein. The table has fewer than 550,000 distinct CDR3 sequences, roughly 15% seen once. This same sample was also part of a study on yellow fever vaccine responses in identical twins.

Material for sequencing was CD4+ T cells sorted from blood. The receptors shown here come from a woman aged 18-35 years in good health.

As DNA, the CDR3 is TGTGCCAGCAGCTTGACAGGGCATATCTTCTACGAGCAGTACTTC. Translated, it gives CASSLTGHIFYEQYF. The rearrangement joins TRBV5-6 to TRBJ2-7; D is perhaps TRBD1 (6 bases). This CDR3 region has 15 residues. Germline CDR1 is SGHDT and CDR2 is YYEEEE. V lost 1 base and J lost 3, with 14 bases in between.

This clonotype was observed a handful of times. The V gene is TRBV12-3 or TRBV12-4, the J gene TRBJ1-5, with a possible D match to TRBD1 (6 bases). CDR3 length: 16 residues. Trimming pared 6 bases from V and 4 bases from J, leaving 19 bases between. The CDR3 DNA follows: TGTGCCAGCAGCAAACAACTTGGGACACTAAATCAGCCCCAGCATTTT. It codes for CASSKQLGTLNQPQHF.

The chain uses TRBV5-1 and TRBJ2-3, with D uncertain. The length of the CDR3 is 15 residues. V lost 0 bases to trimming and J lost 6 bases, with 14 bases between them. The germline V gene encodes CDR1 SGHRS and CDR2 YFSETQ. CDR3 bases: TGCGCCAGCAGCTTGGGTAGTAGCTTTAAGGATACGCAGTATTTT. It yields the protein CASSLGSSFKDTQYF. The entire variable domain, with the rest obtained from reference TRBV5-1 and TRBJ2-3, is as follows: KAGVTQTPRYLIKTRGQQVTLSCSPISGHRSVSWYQQTPGQGLQFLFEYFSETQRNKGNFPGRFSGRQFSNSRSEMNVSTLELGDSALYLCASSLGSSFKDTQYFGPGTRLTVL.

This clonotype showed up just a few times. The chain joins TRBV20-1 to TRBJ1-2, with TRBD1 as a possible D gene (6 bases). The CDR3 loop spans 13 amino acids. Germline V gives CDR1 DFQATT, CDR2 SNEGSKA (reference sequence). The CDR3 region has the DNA TGCAGAGTTGACAGGTCCCTACATTCTGGCTACACCTTC. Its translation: CRVDRSLHSGYTF.

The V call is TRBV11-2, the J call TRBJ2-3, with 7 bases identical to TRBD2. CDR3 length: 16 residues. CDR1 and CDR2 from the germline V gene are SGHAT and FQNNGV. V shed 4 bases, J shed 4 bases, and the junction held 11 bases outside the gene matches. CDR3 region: CASSSRQRGGADTQYF. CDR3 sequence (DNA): TGTGCCAGCAGCTCCCGGCAGCGGGGAGGGGCAGATACGCAGTATTTT. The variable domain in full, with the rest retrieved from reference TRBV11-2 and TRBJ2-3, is EAGVAQSPRYKIIEKRQSVAFWCNPISGHATLYWYQQILGQGPKLLIQFQNNGVVDDSQLPKDRFSAERLKGVDSTLKIQPAKLEDSAVYLCASSSRQRGGADTQYFGPGTRLTVL.

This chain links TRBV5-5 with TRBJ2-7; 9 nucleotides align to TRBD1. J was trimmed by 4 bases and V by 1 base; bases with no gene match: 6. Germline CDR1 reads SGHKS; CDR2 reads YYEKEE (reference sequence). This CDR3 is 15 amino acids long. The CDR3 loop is CASSLTGGLTYEQYV. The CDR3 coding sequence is TGTGCCAGCAGCTTGACAGGGGGCTTGACTTACGAGCAGTACGTC.

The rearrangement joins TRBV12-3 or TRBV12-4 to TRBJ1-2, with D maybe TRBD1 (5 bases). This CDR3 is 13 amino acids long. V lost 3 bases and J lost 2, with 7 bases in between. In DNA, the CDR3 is TGTGCCAGCAGTTTTAGACAGAACTATGGCTACACCTTC. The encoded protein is CASSFRQNYGYTF.

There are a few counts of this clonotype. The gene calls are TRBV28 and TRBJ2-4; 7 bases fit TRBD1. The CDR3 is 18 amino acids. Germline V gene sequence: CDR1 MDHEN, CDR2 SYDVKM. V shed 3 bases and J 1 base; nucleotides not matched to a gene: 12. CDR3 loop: CASSLSGGNRGAKNIQYF. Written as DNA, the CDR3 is TGTGCCAGCAGTTTGAGTGGGGGCAACAGGGGCGCCAAAAACATTCAGTACTTC.